A single sample is the source of the 30 T cell receptor beta chains below, sequenced in a study of blood T cell repertoires in COVID-19. TCRdb's copy holds only in-frame clones and misses some; the assay was immunoSEQ multiplex PCR. Of about 180,000 clones in the sample, 86% were seen once. Sequenced: PBMCs or T cells enriched from blood (not recorded which). These receptors originate from a woman aged 25-40 years who had recovered from COVID-19.

The genes are TRBV27 and TRBJ1-5; no clear D gene. V was shortened by 10 bases and J by 10 bases, with 11 bases between the two germline ends. This CDR3 contains 10 residues. Germline V CDR1 and CDR2: MNHEY, SMNVEV (reference sequence). CDR3 residues: CATPSRPQHF. DNA for the CDR3: TGTGCCACCCCGTCCAGACCCCAGCATTTT.

The chain is built from TRBV6-5 and TRBJ2-2; perhaps TRBD1 as D (6 bases). Trimming removed 7 bases from V and 1 base from J, with 10 bases in between. Looked up from germline, CDR1 is MNHEY and CDR2 is SVGAGI. CDR3 size: 14 residues. CDR3 sequence (DNA): TGTGCCAGCAACCCGACAGGGAACACCGGGGAGCTGTTTTTT. Translation: CASNPTGNTGELFF.

This rearrangement joins TRBV7-6 to TRBJ2-1, with TRBD1 identical over 7 bases. Trimming took 1 base from V and 7 from J; bases not matched to a gene: 13. Per the germline V gene, CDR1 is SGHVS and CDR2 is FNYEAQ. This CDR3 has 17 amino acids. The CDR3 is CASSLGPTGSLKNEQFF. As DNA, the CDR3 is TGTGCCAGCAGCTTAGGTCCGACAGGGAGTTTGAAAAATGAGCAGTTCTTC.

This sequence joins TRBV3-1 (or the pseudogene TRBV3-2) and TRBJ1-6, with D uncertain. This CDR3 contains 14 residues. Germline V CDR1 and CDR2: LGHDT, YNNKEL (reference sequence). Trimming pared 7 bases from V and 5 bases from J, leaving 12 bases between. The CDR3 spells CASNSGSNNSPLHF. CDR3 in DNA: TGTGCCAGCAACTCGGGAAGCAATAATTCACCCCTCCACTTT.

V usage is TRBV2 and J usage is TRBJ2-6, with D unresolved. The CDR3 has 15 amino acids. The germline CDR1 and CDR2 sequences are SNHLY and FYNNEI. V shed 6 bases and J shed 0 bases, with 9 bases lying between them. The CDR3 loop is CASRRQTSGANVLTF. For the CDR3, the DNA is TGTGCCAGCAGGCGGCAGACCTCTGGGGCCAACGTCCTGACTTTC.

J is TRBJ1-6 and V is TRBV6-6; no firm D call. In germline, CDR1 is MNHNY, CDR2 SVGAGI (reference sequence). Trimming pared 5 bases from V and 10 bases from J, leaving 12 bases between. CDR3 length: 13 residues. This CDR3 is CASSLGPGSPLHF. The CDR3 DNA is TGTGCCAGCAGTCTTGGACCGGGGTCACCCCTCCACTTT.

This chain links TRBV5-1 with TRBJ1-3, with TRBD1 identical over 9 bases. Germline assignment: CDR1 SGHRS and CDR2 YFSETQ. There are 17 residues in the CDR3. The J segment lost 0 bases and the V segment lost 2 bases, leaving 6 bases of the junction unmatched. For the CDR3, the DNA is TGCGCCAGCAGCTTAACCGGGACAGGGATCTCTGGAAACACCATATATTTT. It encodes CASSLTGTGISGNTIYF.

The chain recombines TRBV21-1 with TRBJ2-2; the DNA was not used to check the table's D call, TRBD2. TRBV21-1 is a documented pseudogene. The CDR3 has 18 amino acids. The DNA of the CDR3 is TGTGCCAGCAGCAAAGGGTGGTTAGGAGGAGGAAACACCGGGGAGCTGTTTTTT. Its translation: CASSKGWLGGGNTGELFF.

The chain links TRBV5-5 to TRBJ2-1, with TRBD2 matching 7 bases. Looked up from germline, CDR1 is SGHKS and CDR2 is YYEKEE (reference sequence). The CDR3 sequence is 14 residues long. J lost 2 bases, V lost 2 bases, and 1 base had no gene match. The CDR3 here is CASSLSGAYNEQFF. The CDR3 DNA follows: TGTGCCAGCAGCTTAAGCGGGGCCTACAATGAGCAGTTCTTC.

To note about this clone: This sample also contains other DNA sequences that code for the same CDR3. The gene calls are TRBV3-1 (or the pseudogene TRBV3-2) and TRBJ2-7; 8 positions agree with TRBD1. The CDR3 loop spans 14 amino acids. After removal of 6 bases from V and 3 bases from J, the junction contained 7 bases not matched to a gene. CDR1 and CDR2 (germline): LGHDT, YNNKEL (reference sequence). Here the CDR3 DNA reads TGTGCCAGCAGTCCCGGGACAGGAAACTACGAGCAGTACTTC. It encodes CASSPGTGNYEQYF.

V usage is TRBV29-1 and J usage is TRBJ2-7, with TRBD2 as a possible D gene (7 bases). In germline, CDR1 is SQVTM, CDR2 ANQGSEA. The CDR3 loop spans 12 amino acids. The germline V and J ends were trimmed by 6 bases and 7 bases, with 16 bases remaining between them. CDR3: CSVAPGGGEQYF. The CDR3, as DNA: TGCAGCGTAGCTCCGGGGGGCGGGGAGCAGTACTTC.

Here the CDR3 reads CSASRLAGVSYEQYF. The CDR3, as DNA: TGCAGTGCTAGTCGGCTCGCGGGAGTCTCCTACGAGCAGTACTTC. The chain joins TRBV20-1 to TRBJ2-7; 7 nucleotides agree with TRBD2. V shed 3 bases and J 0 bases; nucleotides not matched to a gene: 8. CDR3 size: 15 residues. Germline V gives CDR1 DFQATT, CDR2 SNEGSKA (reference sequence).

The chain carries TRBV4-1 and TRBJ2-1; 8 nucleotides align to TRBD2. This CDR3 spans 16 amino acids. V lost 3 bases to trimming and J lost 7 bases; unmatched junction nucleotides: 11. The germline V gene has CDR1 MGHRA and CDR2 YSYEKL. In nucleotides, the CDR3 is TGCGCCAGCAGCCAGACGCCGGGACTAGGGACAAATGAGCAGTTCTTC. Its translation: CASSQTPGLGTNEQFF.

This rearrangement joins TRBV19 to TRBJ2-4; 10 bases are a match to TRBD2. The CDR3 contains 16 residues. J was trimmed by 10 bases and V by 5 bases; bases with no gene match: 14. CDR1 is LNHDA, CDR2 SQIVND, per germline (reference sequence). In DNA, the CDR3 is TGTGCCAGTAGTCTCAAGGGACTAGCGCCGAGCGTAATTCAGTACTTC. It translates to CASSLKGLAPSVIQYF. The variable domain in full, with the rest retrieved from reference TRBV19 and TRBJ2-4, is DGGITQSPKYLFRKEGQNVTLSCEQNLNHDAMYWYRQDPGQGLRLIYYSQIVNDFQKGDIAEGYSVSREKKESFPLTVTSAQKNPTAFYLCASSLKGLAPSVIQYFGAGTRLSVL.

The CDR3 coding sequence is TGTGCCAGCAGCTCCGGACTAGCGGCCGGGGAGCTGTTTTTT. Protein sequence: CASSSGLAAGELFF. The rearrangement links TRBV7-8 to TRBJ2-2, with 10 bases that match TRBD2. The CDR3 spans 14 residues. The J segment lost 6 bases and the V segment lost 4 bases, leaving 2 bases of the junction unmatched. The germline gives CDR1 SGHVS, CDR2 FQNEAQ.

The chain joins TRBV14 to TRBJ2-1; TRBD1 is a possible D gene (5 bases). Germline lookup yields CDR1 SGHDN and CDR2 FVKESK. The V and J ends lost 0 bases and 12 bases respectively, with 9 bases between them. There are 12 residues in the CDR3. CDR3 region: CASSQDRQTQFF. Written as DNA, the CDR3 is TGTGCCAGCAGCCAAGATCGACAGACGCAGTTCTTC.

The table lists this clone with a few counts. The chain joins TRBV5-4 to TRBJ2-5, with D perhaps TRBD1 (5 bases). The CDR3 is 14 amino acids. V shed 0 bases and J shed 5 bases, with 11 bases lying between them. In germline, CDR1 is SGHNT, CDR2 YYREEE (reference sequence). The CDR3 is CASSLAAGSETQYF. The CDR3 coding sequence is TGTGCCAGCAGCTTGGCTGCAGGGTCTGAGACCCAGTACTTC.

The chain couples TRBV9 to TRBJ2-3; 10 bases are a match to TRBD1. The CDR3 loop spans 17 amino acids. In germline, CDR1 is SGDLS, CDR2 YYNGEE. V gave up 0 bases and J gave up 5 bases; unmatched junction bases: 9. The CDR3 is CASSVATGQGPRDTQYF. The CDR3 DNA is TGTGCCAGCAGCGTAGCTACGGGACAGGGGCCACGAGATACGCAGTATTTT.

The chain combines TRBV6-5 with TRBJ2-7; 10 nucleotides align to TRBD1. The junction had 11 bases not matched to a gene; V was cut back by 5 bases and J by 7 bases. This CDR3 is built from 15 residues. CDR1 and CDR2 (germline): MNHEY, SVGAGI. The chain's CDR3 is CASSRDRGSVVEQYF. The DNA of the CDR3 is TGTGCCAGCAGTCGGGACAGGGGATCGGTGGTGGAGCAGTACTTC.

The chain has TRBV7-9 and TRBJ2-3, with unresolved D. Germline V gene data show CDR1 as SEHNR and CDR2 as FQNEAQ (reference sequence). This CDR3 is built from 13 residues. Trimming removed 1 base from V and 3 bases from J, with 5 bases in between. The CDR3 is CASSLERTDTQYF. Here the CDR3 DNA reads TGTGCCAGCAGCTTAGAACGGACAGATACGCAGTATTTT.

V and J are TRBV7-9 and TRBJ2-7, with 13 nucleotides matching TRBD2. Germline-derived CDR1 and CDR2 are SEHNR and FQNEAQ (reference sequence). This CDR3 is 15 amino acids long. Germline trimming cut 5 bases from V and 2 bases from J; bases unmatched to any gene: 3. The CDR3 DNA follows: TGTGCCAGCAGCCTTACTAGCGGGGGGGCCTACGAGCAGTACTTC. Residues: CASSLTSGGAYEQYF.

V and J are TRBV18 and TRBJ1-1, with unresolved D. Per the germline V gene, CDR1 is KGHSH and CDR2 is LQKENI. The ends were cut back, 6 bases at V and 1 base at J, with 12 bases in the middle. The CDR3 consists of 14 residues. For the CDR3, the DNA is TGTGCCAGCTCGCCGGTCGAGGGGAACACTGAAGCTTTCTTT. Translating it yields CASSPVEGNTEAFF.

This clone occurred once. The chain carries TRBV6-5 and TRBJ2-2; D is perhaps TRBD2 (7 bases). CDR1 is MNHEY and CDR2 is SVGAGI in the germline V gene. V gave up 7 bases and J gave up 5 bases, with 14 bases separating them. There are 14 residues in the CDR3. The CDR3 region is CASTAGAETGELFF. CDR3 in DNA: TGTGCCAGCACCGCGGGGGCCGAGACCGGGGAGCTGTTTTTT.

The chain carries TRBV11-2 and TRBJ2-3; D perhaps matches TRBD2 (5 bases). V was shortened by 4 bases and J by 5 bases, with 16 bases between the two germline ends. CDR1 and CDR2 (germline): SGHAT, FQNNGV. The CDR3 runs to 15 residues. CDR3 nucleotide sequence: TGTGCCAGCAGCTCGGTGGAACCGGGAATAGATACGCAGTATTTT. As protein: CASSSVEPGIDTQYF.

V is TRBV7-8 and J is TRBJ2-3; D possibly corresponds to TRBD2 (5 bases). The germline gives CDR1 SGHVS, CDR2 FQNEAQ. There are 15 residues in the CDR3. Trimming removed 2 bases at V and 2 bases at J, with 11 bases between. The CDR3 bases are TGTGCCAGCAGCTTAAGAGGACTTACCACAGATACGCAGTATTTT. It is translated as CASSLRGLTTDTQYF. Drawing the rest from reference TRBV7-8 and TRBJ2-3, the complete variable domain is GAGVSQSPRYKVAKRGQDVALRCDPISGHVSLFWYQQALGQGPEFLTYFQNEAQLDKSGLPSDRFFAERPEGSVSTLKIQRTQQEDSAVYLCASSLRGLTTDTQYFGPGTRLTVL.

J is TRBJ2-7 and V is TRBV2; 9 nucleotides line up with TRBD1. Germline assignment: CDR1 SNHLY and CDR2 FYNNEI. The CDR3 consists of 15 residues. V gave up 3 bases and J gave up 4 bases; unmatched junction bases: 7. The CDR3 nucleotides read TGTGCCAGCAGTGACGGTGGGACAGGGATATACGAGCAGTACTTC. Protein sequence: CASSDGGTGIYEQYF. Full variable domain (missing parts from reference TRBV2 and TRBJ2-7): EPEVTQTPSHQVTQMGQEVILRCVPISNHLYFYWYRQILGQKVEFLVSFYNNEISEKSEIFDDQFSVERPDGSNFTLKIRSTKLEDSAMYFCASSDGGTGIYEQYFGPGTRLTVT.

This chain connects TRBV2 to TRBJ2-3; D is unresolved. CDR1 is SNHLY and CDR2 is FYNNEI in the germline V gene. Trimming removed 7 bases from V and 3 bases from J, with 11 bases in between. This CDR3 has 13 residues. The CDR3 region has the DNA TGTGCCAGCACCTCTAGTCGAACAGATACGCAGTATTTT. It specifies CASTSSRTDTQYF.

The chain combines TRBV7-2 with TRBJ2-1, with 10 bases aligning to TRBD2. Trimming took 1 base from V and 8 from J; bases not matched to a gene: 14. CDR1 is SGHTA and CDR2 is FQGNSA in the germline V gene. The CDR3 consists of 18 residues. The CDR3: CASSLGHIAGGLEDEQFF. DNA for the CDR3: TGTGCCAGCAGCTTAGGTCACATAGCGGGAGGCCTAGAAGATGAGCAGTTCTTC.

In nucleotides, the CDR3 is TGTGCCAGCAGCCCCGGACAGGGGGCTAACTATGGCTACACCTTC. Translation: CASSPGQGANYGYTF. V gene TRBV6-5 combines with J gene TRBJ1-2, with 10 bases lining up with TRBD1. This CDR3 contains 15 residues. Looked up from germline, CDR1 is MNHEY and CDR2 is SVGAGI. Germline trimming cut 6 bases from V and 0 bases from J; bases unmatched to any gene: 4.

The V gene is TRBV6-5, the J gene TRBJ2-1; 9 bases match TRBD1. Germline CDR1 MNHEY, CDR2 SVGAGI. V trimming: 1 base; J trimming: 7 bases; junction bases outside the gene matches: 8. This CDR3 comprises 16 residues. In DNA form, the CDR3 reads TGTGCCAGCAGTTACTTCACAGGGGGCTTTCGGAATGAGCAGTTCTTC. This encodes CASSYFTGGFRNEQFF.